This paragraph covers one T cell receptor beta chain sequence. This sample was taken from a study of blood T cell repertoires in COVID-19. Study information: Material from acute and convalescent COVID-19 was sourced from the United States, Italy and Spain. T cells, B-cell-depleted T cells, or PBMCs provided the cDNA or gDNA that served as material.

Per the original data handling: Amplification of reference gene primers provided the estimated nucleated cell counts. Clones were sequenced by immunoSEQ multiplex PCR, and TCRdb holds only the in-frame ones, with some missing. V and J calls plus clone size are reproduced from that table; the DNA served to infer D and trimming. The table includes some 110,000 clones, around four fifths detected once. This TCR was recovered from a woman in her seventies with acute or convalescent COVID-19. Sequenced: peripheral blood.

In nucleotides, the CDR3 is TGTGCCACCAGCAGAGAACGGACAGGGGCCGTCTCCTACAATGAGCAGTTCTTC. It codes for CATSRERTGAVSYNEQFF. The chain has TRBV15 and TRBJ2-1; 9 bases agree with TRBD1. From germline, CDR1 is LNHNV and CDR2 YYDKDF (reference sequence). The ends lost 0 bases at V and 0 bases at J; junction bases unmatched: 6. The CDR3 is made up of 18 amino acids.